The 25 T cell receptor beta chains reported below all come from one sample, sequenced in a study of shared clonotypes between healthy human individuals. Sequenced by immunoSEQ multiplex PCR; TCRdb stores in-frame clones only, minus some. The table lists about 1 million clones, about 75% of them singletons. Source material: memory CD4+ T cells sorted from blood. Subset indicated: CD45RA-negative fraction. The receptors shown here come from a man younger than 35 in good health.

Turning to this clone: This sample includes further DNA sequences coding for the same CDR3. The chain carries TRBV29-1 and TRBJ2-5; D not resolved. The germline V and J ends were trimmed by 5 bases and 4 bases, with 8 bases remaining between them. The CDR3 extends over 11 amino acids. Germline CDR1 is SQVTM and CDR2 is ANQGSEA. CDR3 DNA: TGCAGCGTTCTGGGTGGAGAGACCCAGTACTTC. Protein sequence: CSVLGGETQYF. Full variable domain (rest looked up from reference TRBV29-1 and TRBJ2-5): SAVISQKPSRDICQRGTSLTIQCQVDSQVTMMFWYRQQPGQSLTLIATANQGSEATYESGFVIDKFPISRPNLTFSTLTVSNMSPEDSSIYLCSVLGGETQYFGPGTRLLVL.

The gene calls are TRBV18 and TRBJ2-3, with D unresolved. Trimming took 3 bases from V and 0 from J, leaving 19 bases between them. Germline V CDR1 and CDR2: KGHSH, LQKENI. CDR3 length: 18 amino acids. The CDR3 spells CASSPRPDRRSSTDTQYF. For the CDR3, the DNA is TGTGCCAGCTCACCGAGACCCGACCGGCGGTCTAGCACAGATACGCAGTATTTT.

The chain recombines TRBV30 with TRBJ2-7; 7 bases are a match to TRBD1. The CDR3 spans 13 residues. V lost 4 bases, J lost 2 bases, and 5 bases stayed unmatched. Looked up from germline, CDR1 is GTSNPN and CDR2 is SVGIG (reference sequence). In DNA form, the CDR3 reads TGTGCCTGGAAAGGGGGCACGACCTACGAGCAGTACTTC. Translation: CAWKGGTTYEQYF.

J is TRBJ2-1 and V is TRBV7-9; TRBD2 aligns across 8 bases. The CDR3 is 16 residues long. Germline CDR1 and CDR2: SEHNR and FQNEAQ (reference sequence). The V and J ends lost 5 bases and 6 bases, in that order; junction bases with no gene match: 12. Here the CDR3 reads CASSLQAVAGPNEQFF. Written as DNA, the CDR3 is TGTGCCAGCAGCCTCCAGGCGGTAGCGGGGCCCAATGAGCAGTTCTTC.

Ten or more counts support this clone. CDR3 sequence reads: CASSEYGSEAFF. CDR3 DNA: TGTGCCAGCAGTGAATATGGCAGTGAAGCTTTCTTT. J is TRBJ1-1 and V is TRBV2; D gene unclear. The germline V gene has CDR1 SNHLY and CDR2 FYNNEI. V lost 2 bases to trimming and J lost 7 bases, with 8 bases between them. This CDR3 spans 12 amino acids.

V and J are TRBV10-2 and TRBJ1-5; 10 bases align to TRBD1. The CDR3 consists of 15 residues. The trim removed 4 bases at V and 6 bases at J, leaving 6 bases unmatched. Germline CDR1 WSHSY, CDR2 SAAADI. The CDR3 reads CASSGQGALSQPQHF. As DNA, the CDR3 is TGCGCCAGCAGTGGACAGGGGGCTCTCAGTCAGCCCCAGCATTTT.

In the case of this clone: Within the sample, other DNA sequences also encode this same CDR3. This chain connects TRBV10-1 to TRBJ2-7; D remains ambiguous. From germline, CDR1 is WNHNN and CDR2 SYGVQD (reference sequence). This CDR3 comprises 14 residues. V lost 0 bases to trimming and J lost 3 bases, with 9 bases between them. The CDR3 region has the DNA TGCGCCAGCAGTGAGTCCGGCAGGAGCTACGAGCAGTACTTC. Translation: CASSESGRSYEQYF.

This chain uses TRBV30 with TRBJ2-5, with TRBD1 matching 7 bases. The germline V gene encodes CDR1 GTSNPN and CDR2 SVGIG (reference sequence). V was clipped by 8 bases and J by 5 bases; unmatched bases: 8. The CDR3 sequence is 12 residues long. DNA for the CDR3: TGTGCCAGCCACAGGGGTTCGGAGACCCAGTACTTC. Translating gives CASHRGSETQYF.

The table lists this clone with a count of one. The CDR3 sequence: CASRREGVNTDTQYF. DNA for the CDR3: TGTGCCAGCAGACGCGAAGGGGTGAACACAGATACGCAGTATTTT. The V and J genes are TRBV27 and TRBJ2-3, with a possible D match to TRBD1 (5 bases). V was cut by 6 bases and J by 2 bases, with 15 bases left in between. Germline values: CDR1 MNHEY, CDR2 SMNVEV (reference sequence). The CDR3 is 15 amino acids.

As concerns this clone: A much larger clone sits a single nucleotide away, making a read error possible. The chain uses TRBV27 and TRBJ2-3; D gene uncertain. Deletions cut 4 bases from V and 2 bases from J, with 4 bases between. The CDR3 has 12 amino acids. CDR1 and CDR2 (germline): MNHEY, SMNVEV (reference sequence). The DNA for the CDR3 is TGTGCCAGCAGTTCCAACACAGATACGCAGTATTTT. This translates into CASSSNTDTQYF.

The chain combines TRBV5-4 with TRBJ1-2; D may be TRBD1 (5 bases). Trimming shortened V by 2 bases and J by 8 bases, and 7 bases separated the two germline ends. CDR1 and CDR2 (germline): SGHNT, YYREEE (reference sequence). This CDR3 comprises 11 residues. The DNA for the CDR3 is TGTGCCAGCAGCTTACGGGACGGCTACACCTTC. This codes for CASSLRDGYTF. Drawing the rest from reference TRBV5-4 and TRBJ1-2, the complete variable domain is ETGVTQSPTHLIKTRGQQVTLRCSSQSGHNTVSWYQQALGQGPQFIFQYYREEENGRGNFPPRFSGLQFPNYSSELNVNALELDDSALYLCASSLRDGYTFGSGTRLTVV.

This sequence joins TRBV20-1 and TRBJ2-7; no clear D. This CDR3 comprises 10 residues. Germline CDR1 and CDR2: DFQATT and SNEGSKA (reference sequence). The V and J ends lost 2 bases and 11 bases respectively, with 10 bases between them. The CDR3 here is CSARMRSEYF. CDR3 DNA sequence: TGCAGTGCTAGAATGCGTTCTGAGTACTTC.

The rearrangement links TRBV11-2 to TRBJ1-1; 10 nucleotides match TRBD1. Germline CDR1 SGHAT, CDR2 FQNNGV. The CDR3 totals 14 residues. V shed 0 bases, J shed 10 bases, and the junction held 5 bases outside the gene matches. This chain's CDR3 is CASSLDDRGQGAFF. CDR3 in DNA: TGTGCCAGCAGCTTAGATGACAGGGGGCAGGGAGCTTTCTTT.

The sample holds a few counts of this clone. The V gene is TRBV5-4, the J gene TRBJ2-7; weak D call: TRBD1 (6 bases). The CDR3 runs 14 residues. Germline-derived CDR1 and CDR2 are SGHNT and YYREEE (reference sequence). Deletions cut 4 bases from V and 1 base from J, with 12 bases between. CDR3 loop: CASSIQGASYEQYF. CDR3 coding DNA: TGTGCCAGCAGCATACAGGGAGCGTCCTACGAGCAGTACTTC.

This clone occurred once. The gene calls are TRBV5-1 and TRBJ1-4, with 7 positions matching TRBD1. CDR3 length equals 15 residues. V shed 5 bases and J 2 bases; nucleotides not matched to a gene: 6. Germline V gene sequence: CDR1 SGHRS, CDR2 YFSETQ. CDR3: CASRYQGGTNEKLFF. In DNA, the CDR3 is TGCGCCAGCAGATATCAGGGGGGCACTAATGAAAAACTGTTTTTT.

This chain joins TRBV7-9 and TRBJ2-2; a possible D gene is TRBD1 (6 bases). This CDR3 contains 14 residues. The V gene lost 10 bases and the J gene lost 0 bases, with 12 bases spanning the gap. CDR1 is SEHNR, CDR2 FQNEAQ, per germline (reference sequence). The CDR3 reads CATQGQSNTGELFF. The CDR3 coding sequence is TGTGCCACCCAAGGACAGTCGAACACCGGGGAGCTGTTTTTT.

CDR3 in amino acids: CAWSGTASYEQYF. The CDR3 DNA is TGTGCCTGGAGTGGGACAGCCTCCTACGAGCAGTACTTC. The rearrangement joins TRBV30 to TRBJ2-7; D is possibly TRBD1 (6 bases). Trimming removed 1 base from V and 0 bases from J, with 7 bases in between. The CDR3 spans 13 residues. From germline, CDR1 is GTSNPN and CDR2 SVGIG (reference sequence).

This clone appeared once. The genes are TRBV6-1 and TRBJ1-2, with 7 bases matching TRBD1. Germline-derived CDR1 and CDR2 are MNHNS and SASEGT. This CDR3 is built from 13 residues. The CDR3 loop reads CATSKGAGYGYTF. Here the CDR3 DNA reads TGTGCTACCAGCAAGGGGGCCGGCTATGGCTACACCTTC.

V usage is TRBV9 and J usage is TRBJ2-5; the match to TRBD1 covers 9 bases. The CDR3 has 17 amino acids. Losses at the gene ends were 2 bases for V and 2 bases for J; bases not matched to a gene: 10. CDR1 is SGDLS and CDR2 is YYNGEE in the germline V gene. CDR3 residues: CASSVSGTGRGQETQYF. CDR3 DNA sequence: TGTGCCAGCAGCGTTTCCGGGACAGGGCGTGGTCAAGAGACCCAGTACTTC.

For this clone: One junction end does not reproduce the germline sequence, and a read error may be involved. The chain links TRBV30 to TRBJ1-2, with D maybe TRBD1 (5 bases). Germline CDR1 and CDR2: GTSNPN and SVGIG (reference sequence). The CDR3 has 13 residues. The CDR3: CAWSVRWGEKGHF. The CDR3 DNA reads TGTGCCTGGAGTGTAAGGTGGGGGGAAAAAGGACACTTC.

This chain joins TRBV5-4 and TRBJ2-5, with unresolved D. The V gene lost 4 bases and the J gene lost 0 bases, with 13 bases spanning the gap. Per the germline V gene, CDR1 is SGHNT and CDR2 is YYREEE (reference sequence). This CDR3 contains 15 residues. CDR3 coding DNA: TGTGCCAGCAGCCCTGGCGGCTCTTACCAAGAGACCCAGTACTTC. It encodes CASSPGGSYQETQYF.

This sequence joins TRBV5-4 and TRBJ2-3, with 10 bases lining up with TRBD2. In germline, CDR1 is SGHNT, CDR2 YYREEE (reference sequence). J was trimmed by 1 base and V by 4 bases; bases with no gene match: 6. This CDR3 has 16 residues. DNA of the CDR3: TGTGCCAGCAGCCCTACAAGCGGGGGGGGCACAGATACGCAGTATTTT. It codes for CASSPTSGGGTDTQYF.

The CDR3 coding sequence is TGTGCCAGCAGCTTAAAGTATCCCGGAGATACGCAGTATTTT. It specifies CASSLKYPGDTQYF. The chain has TRBV7-3 and TRBJ2-3, with D hard to call. Germline loops: CDR1 SGHTA, CDR2 FQGTGA. The germline V and J ends were trimmed by 1 base and 5 bases, with 10 bases remaining between them. The CDR3 extends over 14 amino acids.

The chain's CDR3 is CASISRKDSYEQYF. In DNA form, the CDR3 reads TGTGCCAGCATCTCACGAAAGGACAGCTACGAGCAGTACTTC. The chain couples TRBV6-5 to TRBJ2-7; perhaps TRBD1 as D (6 bases). The length of the CDR3 is 14 residues. Trimming left V 7 bases short and J 3 bases short, with 16 bases between. CDR1 MNHEY and CDR2 SVGAGI come from the germline V gene.

This clone showed up just a few times. The genes are TRBV16 and TRBJ2-7, with 7 bases aligning to TRBD2. J was trimmed by 4 bases and V by 1 base; bases with no gene match: 4. Germline values: CDR1 KGHSY, CDR2 FQNENV. The CDR3 consists of 14 residues. In nucleotides, the CDR3 is TGTGCCAGCAGCCAATTTGGGGGGGTGTACGAGCAGTACTTC. Amino acids: CASSQFGGVYEQYF.